This TCR beta chain was observed in a study of identical twins. The CDR3 sequence is 18 residues long. The germline V and J ends were trimmed by 1 base and 1 base, with 16 bases remaining between them. Unique molecular identifiers were present on cDNA, and template switching added a universal primer site. TCRdb independently ran MiXCR on the 5' RACE reads; one entry per CDR3 protein. The repertoire holds around 680,000 distinct CDR3 sequences, with 8.6% as singletons. This sample also appeared in a second study, on yellow fever vaccine responses in identical twins.

This clonotype was obtained from a young woman in good health. The chain employs TRBV12-3 or TRBV12-4 and TRBJ2-2, with TRBD2 as a possible D gene (5 bases). Sequenced sample: PBMCs. CDR3 nucleotides: TGTGCCAGCAGTTTAGGCCCAGGAGCGGAGAAGAACACCGGGGAGCTGTTTTTT. Residues: CASSLGPGAEKNTGELFF.